This T cell receptor (beta chain) was sequenced in a study of graft-versus-host responses after intestinal transplantation. Points from the study as a whole: GvH clonotypes were identified within recipient marrow, with a subset emerging first in ileum or blood.

CDR3 length equals 18 residues. Unmatched junction bases numbered 14, after V lost 2 bases and J lost 2 bases. On this clone: The antigen is unknown.

Method: immunoSEQ multiplex PCR; TCRdb's copy keeps in-frame clones and lacks some. The data hold some 130,000 clones, with 80% to 95% observed a single time. Sequencing was performed on unstimulated CD4+ T cells sorted from spleen or lymph node cells, taken before intestinal transplant. The V gene is TRBV23-1, the J gene TRBJ2-7, with 8 bases that match TRBD2. TRBV23-1 is annotated as an ORF whose role is uncertain. The sequence derives from a human donor who received an intestinal transplant. CDR3 DNA: TGCGCCAGCAGTCAACCCAGGCGGGAAGCGGGAGAACCCTACGAGCAGTACTTC. As protein: CASSQPRREAGEPYEQYF.